The 18 T cell receptor beta chains below were found in one sample sequenced in a study of read filtering for tumor transcriptome and immune sequencing. From roughly 0.4 ug of RNA, a library with molecular barcoded alpha/delta and beta/gamma adaptors was made. TCRdb analysed the reads with MiXCR anew, one entry per CDR3 protein. Found here are 75,000 to 95,000 distinct CDR3 sequences, roughly 21% of them singletons; the top ten hold 10% to 12%. Specimen: a population of CD138-negative cells sorted from bone marrow. All receptors come from a donor at least 40 years old with multiple myeloma.

This clonotype was seen ten or more times. The chain carries TRBV5-1 and TRBJ2-2; TRBD2 aligns across 11 bases. With 5 bases clipped from V and 3 bases from J, the junction kept 6 bases outside the gene matches. The CDR3 length is 16 residues. Looked up from germline, CDR1 is SGHRS and CDR2 is YFSETQ. As DNA, the CDR3 is TGCGCCAGCAGACCGAATAGCGGGGGGGACACCGGGGAGCTGTTTTTT. Translation gives CASRPNSGGDTGELFF.

Notes on this clonotype: A far larger clone is a single base away, which makes a read error likely. The chain joins TRBV11-1 to TRBJ2-3, with 11 bases fitting TRBD2. The CDR3 is 15 amino acids. CDR1 and CDR2 (germline): SGHAT, FQDESV (reference sequence). V trimming: 8 bases; J trimming: 5 bases; junction bases outside the gene matches: 9. DNA for the CDR3: TGTGCCAGCGGCTCCCTAGCGGGGGGAGGAGATACGCAGTATTTT. Its protein product is CASGSLAGGGDTQYF.

In this sample, this clonotype turned up a few times. The chain couples TRBV2 to TRBJ2-1; 8 positions match TRBD1. Germline CDR1 reads SNHLY; CDR2 reads FYNNEI. Germline trimming cut 4 bases from V and 6 bases from J; bases unmatched to any gene: 8. The CDR3 has 15 residues. The CDR3 DNA reads as TGTGCCAGCAGTGGGGCCCAGGGGGCGGTCAATGAGCAGTTCTTC. Translating it yields CASSGAQGAVNEQFF. Filled out from reference TRBV2 and TRBJ2-1, the complete variable domain reads EPEVTQTPSHQVTQMGQEVILRCVPISNHLYFYWYRQILGQKVEFLVSFYNNEISEKSEIFDDQFSVERPDGSNFTLKIRSTKLEDSAMYFCASSGAQGAVNEQFFGPGTRLTVL.

This clonotype was recorded many times. This chain connects TRBV12-3 or TRBV12-4 to TRBJ1-6, with D maybe TRBD1 (6 bases). V lost 5 bases and J lost 10, with 12 bases in between. This CDR3 is 13 amino acids long. The CDR3 DNA is TGTGCCAGCAGTCCCCCAGGGGTCTCACCCCTCCACTTT. This codes for CASSPPGVSPLHF.

Many counts were recorded for this clonotype. The CDR3 spells CSVETGTGGLNEQFF. As DNA, the CDR3 is TGCAGCGTGGAAACCGGGACAGGGGGCCTCAATGAGCAGTTCTTC. This chain joins TRBV29-1 and TRBJ2-1; 12 positions match TRBD1. CDR3 length: 15 residues. After removal of 6 bases from V and 6 bases from J, the junction contained 9 bases not matched to a gene. In germline, CDR1 is SQVTM, CDR2 ANQGSEA.

This clonotype has ten or more counts. The CDR3 protein is CASSLAYGQAAGAFF. The CDR3 DNA follows: TGTGCCAGCAGCTTGGCGTACGGACAGGCGGCCGGGGCTTTCTTT. This chain joins TRBV5-8 and TRBJ1-1; the match to TRBD1 covers 7 bases. Trimming cost V 0 bases and J 11 bases; bases outside gene matches: 13. The CDR3 loop spans 15 amino acids. Germline V gives CDR1 SGHTS, CDR2 YDEGEE.

Only a few counts were recorded for this clonotype. The chain has TRBV5-4 and TRBJ2-7; no definite D call. The CDR3 is made up of 13 amino acids. With 2 bases removed from V and 6 bases from J, the gap between germline ends came to 12 bases. Germline V lookup: CDR1 SGHNT, CDR2 YYREEE (reference sequence). CDR3 sequence (DNA): TGTGCCAGCAGCTTCCCCCTCTCGGGCGAGCAGTACTTC. It codes for CASSFPLSGEQYF. Using reference TRBV5-4 and TRBJ2-7 for the parts outside the CDR3, the full variable domain is ETGVTQSPTHLIKTRGQQVTLRCSSQSGHNTVSWYQQALGQGPQFIFQYYREEENGRGNFPPRFSGLQFPNYSSELNVNALELDDSALYLCASSFPLSGEQYFGPGTRLTVT.

This clonotype showed up just a few times. V and J are TRBV18 and TRBJ2-3; no firm D call. Germline V gene lookup returns CDR1 KGHSH and CDR2 LQKENI. The V and J ends lost 7 bases and 4 bases respectively, with 6 bases between them. CDR3 length: 11 amino acids. CDR3 coding DNA: TGTGCCAGCTTACTTGCAGATACGCAGTATTTT. Its protein product is CASLLADTQYF.

There are many counts of this clonotype. V gene TRBV5-1 combines with J gene TRBJ2-5, with 8 bases identical to TRBD2. The germline V gene encodes CDR1 SGHRS and CDR2 YFSETQ. J gave up 5 bases and V 0 bases, and 6 bases lay outside the gene matches. CDR3 size: 15 residues. For the CDR3, the DNA is TGCGCCAGCAGCTTGGCCAGCGGGGGAGGTGAGACCCAGTACTTC. Translation: CASSLASGGGETQYF.

About this clonotype: A much larger clone differs from this one at a single base, so this may be a read error. The chain recombines TRBV11-2 with TRBJ2-3; no reliable D call. Trimming left V 5 bases short and J 4 bases short, with 10 bases between. Germline loops: CDR1 SGHAT, CDR2 FQNNGV. This CDR3 spans 13 amino acids. In DNA, the CDR3 is TGTGCCAGCAGCCCTCCTAACTCAGATACGCAGTATTTT. Translation: CASSPPNSDTQYF.

Worth noting for this clonotype: A read error is possible here, since a much larger clone lies one base away. This chain links TRBV18 with TRBJ1-5; D is unresolved. The CDR3 has 15 residues. V dropped 3 bases and J dropped 4 bases, with 13 bases sitting between them. Germline lookup yields CDR1 KGHSH and CDR2 LQKENI. CDR3 loop: CASSPGGRPNQPQHF. CDR3 bases: TGTGCCAGCTCACCGGGTGGGCGGCCGAATCAGCCCCAGCATTTT.

This clonotype was seen many times. At one of its ends the junction is not consistent with the germline gene, which may arise from a read error. The chain is built from TRBV7-7 and TRBJ2-1; D is perhaps TRBD1 (6 bases). This CDR3 spans 13 amino acids. Germline V gene sequence: CDR1 SSHAT, CDR2 FNYEAQ (reference sequence). The CDR3 sequence: CASSLGQYNEQFF. CDR3 bases: TGTGCTAGCAGCTTAGGACAGTACAATGAGCAGTTCTTC.

On this clonotype itself: With a much larger clone just one base away, this may be a read error. The chain carries TRBV11-2 and TRBJ1-1, with a possible D match to TRBD1 (5 bases). The germline V gene encodes CDR1 SGHAT and CDR2 FQNNGV. The CDR3 is 13 residues long. The CDR3 reads CATALGLDTEALF. DNA for the CDR3: TGTGCCACCGCCCTGGGGCTGGACACTGAAGCTCTCTTT.

On this clonotype: One end of the junction varies from germline; a read error may be responsible. CDR3 coding DNA: TGCAGTGCTTTGGTAGCGGGGGCTCTAAACTCCCACAATGAGCAGTTCTTC. Its protein is CSALVAGALNSHNEQFF. V gene TRBV20-1 combines with J gene TRBJ2-1; the match to TRBD2 covers 9 bases. The germline CDR1 and CDR2 sequences are DFQATT and SNEGSKA (reference sequence). This CDR3 spans 17 amino acids.

This clonotype was counted at least ten times. The CDR3: CASSGGLASGELFF. The CDR3 DNA is TGTGCCAGCAGCGGGGGACTAGCATCCGGGGAGCTGTTTTTT. The chain recombines TRBV7-8 with TRBJ2-2; 9 bases match TRBD2. The CDR3 is 14 amino acids. In germline, CDR1 is SGHVS, CDR2 FQNEAQ. V lost 5 bases to trimming and J lost 6 bases; unmatched junction nucleotides: 4.

This clonotype was seen repeatedly, ten times or more. This rearrangement joins TRBV2 to TRBJ2-1, with 14 nucleotides matching TRBD2. This CDR3 comprises 16 residues. The germline V gene encodes CDR1 SNHLY and CDR2 FYNNEI. V lost 5 bases to trimming and J lost 7 bases; unmatched junction nucleotides: 7. DNA of the CDR3: TGTGCCAGCAGTCGACTAGCGGGGGGGCCCGAAAATGAGCAGTTCTTC. This sequence encodes CASSRLAGGPENEQFF. The full variable domain, rest sourced from reference TRBV2 and TRBJ2-1, is EPEVTQTPSHQVTQMGQEVILRCVPISNHLYFYWYRQILGQKVEFLVSFYNNEISEKSEIFDDQFSVERPDGSNFTLKIRSTKLEDSAMYFCASSRLAGGPENEQFFGPGTRLTVL.

The chain links TRBV5-1 to TRBJ2-1; D remains unclear. From germline, CDR1 is SGHRS and CDR2 YFSETQ. The CDR3 is made up of 15 amino acids. The V end lost 3 bases, the J end lost 7 bases, and 17 bases lay between the germline ends. The CDR3 region has the DNA TGCGCCAGCAGCTCCGATGGGCCACCGACGAATGAGCAGTTCTTC. As protein: CASSSDGPPTNEQFF.

This clonotype was detected a few times. The chain has TRBV7-2 and TRBJ2-3, with TRBD2 identical over 9 bases. Trimming removed 4 bases from V and 1 base from J; junction bases left unmatched: 6. Germline-derived CDR1 and CDR2 are SGHTA and FQGNSA. This CDR3 has 16 amino acids. CDR3 nucleotide sequence: TGTGCCAGCAGCTCACAGCGGGGGGCTCGCACAGATACGCAGTATTTT. Amino acid sequence: CASSSQRGARTDTQYF.